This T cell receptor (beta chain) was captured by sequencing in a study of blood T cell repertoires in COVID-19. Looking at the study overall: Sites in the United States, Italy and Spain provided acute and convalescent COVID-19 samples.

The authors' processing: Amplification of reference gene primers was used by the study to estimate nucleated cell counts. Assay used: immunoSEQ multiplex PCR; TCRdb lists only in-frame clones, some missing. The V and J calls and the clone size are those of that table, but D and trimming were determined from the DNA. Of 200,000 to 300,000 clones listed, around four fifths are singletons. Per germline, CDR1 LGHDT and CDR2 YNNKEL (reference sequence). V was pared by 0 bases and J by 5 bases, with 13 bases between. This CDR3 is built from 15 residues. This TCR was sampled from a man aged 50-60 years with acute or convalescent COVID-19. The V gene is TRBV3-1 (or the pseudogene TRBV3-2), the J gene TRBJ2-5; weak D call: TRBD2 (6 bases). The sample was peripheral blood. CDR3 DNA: TGTGCCAGCAGCCAAGATCTTGCTAGCGTTGAGACCCAGTACTTC. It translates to CASSQDLASVETQYF.